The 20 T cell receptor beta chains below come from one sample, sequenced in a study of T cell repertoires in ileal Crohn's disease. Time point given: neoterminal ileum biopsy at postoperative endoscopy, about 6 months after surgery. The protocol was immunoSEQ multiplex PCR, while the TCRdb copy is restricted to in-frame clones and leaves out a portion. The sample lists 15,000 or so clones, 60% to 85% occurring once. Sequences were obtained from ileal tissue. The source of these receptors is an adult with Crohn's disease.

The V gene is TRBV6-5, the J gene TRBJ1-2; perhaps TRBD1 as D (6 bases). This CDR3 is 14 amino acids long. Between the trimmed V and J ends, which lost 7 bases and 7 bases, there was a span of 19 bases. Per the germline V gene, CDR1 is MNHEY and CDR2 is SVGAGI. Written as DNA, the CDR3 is TGTGCCAGCACCTCCGCCAGGGGAGTGGGTGGCTACACCTTC. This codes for CASTSARGVGGYTF.

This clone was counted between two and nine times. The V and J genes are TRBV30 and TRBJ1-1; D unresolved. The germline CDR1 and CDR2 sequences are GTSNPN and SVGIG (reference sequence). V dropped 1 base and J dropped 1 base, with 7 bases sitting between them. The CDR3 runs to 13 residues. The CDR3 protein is CAWSGTANTEAFF. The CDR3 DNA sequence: TGTGCCTGGAGTGGCACAGCGAACACTGAAGCTTTCTTT.

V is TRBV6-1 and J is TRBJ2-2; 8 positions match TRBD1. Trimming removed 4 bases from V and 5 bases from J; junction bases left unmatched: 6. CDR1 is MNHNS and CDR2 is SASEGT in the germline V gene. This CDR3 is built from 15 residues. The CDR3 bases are TGTGCCAGCAGTGGAAGACAGGGGAGGACCGGGGAGCTGTTTTTT. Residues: CASSGRQGRTGELFF.

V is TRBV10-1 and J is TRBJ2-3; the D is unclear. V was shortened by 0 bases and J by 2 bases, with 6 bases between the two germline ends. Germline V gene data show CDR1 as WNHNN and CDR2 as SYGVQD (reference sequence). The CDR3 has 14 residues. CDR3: CASSESGPTDTQYF. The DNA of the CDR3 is TGCGCCAGCAGTGAGTCAGGACCCACAGATACGCAGTATTTT.

In nucleotides, the CDR3 is TGTGCCAGCAGTTATAACTGGGGAGGCTACACCTTC. This encodes CASSYNWGGYTF. This chain links TRBV6-5 with TRBJ1-2; unclear D gene. The germline CDR1 and CDR2 sequences are MNHEY and SVGAGI. This CDR3 has 12 amino acids. The V end was cut by 3 bases, the J end by 8 bases, with 10 bases between.

The CDR3, as DNA: TGTGCCAGCAGCCCGACAGGCAACTCTGGGGCCAACGTCCTGACTTTC. It is translated as CASSPTGNSGANVLTF. This chain joins TRBV6-4 and TRBJ2-6, with a weak D call TRBD1 (6 bases). The CDR3 has 16 amino acids. V was pared by 6 bases and J by 0 bases, with 12 bases between. CDR1 and CDR2 from the germline V gene are MRHNA and SNTAGT.

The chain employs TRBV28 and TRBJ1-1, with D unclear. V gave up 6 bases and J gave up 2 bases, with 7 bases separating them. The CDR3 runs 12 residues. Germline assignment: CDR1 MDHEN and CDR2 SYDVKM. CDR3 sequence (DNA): TGTGCCAGCAGGTCCGTTAACACTGAAGCTTTCTTT. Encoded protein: CASRSVNTEAFF.

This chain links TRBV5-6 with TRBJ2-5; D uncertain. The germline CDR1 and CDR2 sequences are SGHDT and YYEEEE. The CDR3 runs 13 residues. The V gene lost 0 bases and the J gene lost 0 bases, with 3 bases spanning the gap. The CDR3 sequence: CASSLGDQETQYF. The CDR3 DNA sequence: TGTGCCAGCAGCTTGGGAGACCAAGAGACCCAGTACTTC.

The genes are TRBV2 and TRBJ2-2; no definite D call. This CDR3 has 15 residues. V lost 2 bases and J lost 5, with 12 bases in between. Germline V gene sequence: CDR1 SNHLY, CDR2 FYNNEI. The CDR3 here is CASSEKGLRTGELFF. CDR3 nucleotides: TGTGCCAGCAGTGAAAAGGGATTGAGAACCGGGGAGCTGTTTTTT.

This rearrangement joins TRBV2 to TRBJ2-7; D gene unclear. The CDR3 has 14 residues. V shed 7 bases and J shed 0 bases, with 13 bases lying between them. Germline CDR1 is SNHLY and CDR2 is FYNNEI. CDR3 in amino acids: CASKRLQSSYEQYF. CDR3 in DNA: TGTGCCAGCAAGCGCCTCCAGAGCTCCTACGAGCAGTACTTC.

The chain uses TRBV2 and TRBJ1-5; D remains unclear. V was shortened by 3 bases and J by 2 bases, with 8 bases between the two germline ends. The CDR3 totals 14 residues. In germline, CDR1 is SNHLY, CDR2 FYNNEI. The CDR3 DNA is TGTGCCAGCAGTGATAGCCCAGGCAATCAGCCCCAGCATTTT. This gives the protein CASSDSPGNQPQHF.

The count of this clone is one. The CDR3 loop reads CASSKASFCLEVTQYF. Written as DNA, the CDR3 is TGTGCCAGCAGCAAAGCTAGCTTCTGTCTCGAGGTTACGCAGTATTTT. The V call is TRBV21-1, the J call TRBJ2-3; whether TRBD2, the table's D call, matches the DNA was not checked. TRBV21-1 is designated a pseudogene. This CDR3 has 16 amino acids.

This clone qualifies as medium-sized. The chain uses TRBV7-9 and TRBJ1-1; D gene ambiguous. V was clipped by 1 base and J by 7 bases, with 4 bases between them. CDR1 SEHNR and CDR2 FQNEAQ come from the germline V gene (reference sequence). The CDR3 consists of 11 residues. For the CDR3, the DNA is TGTGCCAGCAGCTTAGGGGATGAAGCTTTCTTT. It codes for CASSLGDEAFF.

The CDR3 reads CASSPQGRNEQFF. DNA of the CDR3: TGTGCCAGCAGTCCACAGGGACGGAATGAGCAGTTCTTC. The chain recombines TRBV6-1 with TRBJ2-1; the D gene is possibly TRBD1 (6 bases). Germline CDR1 MNHNS, CDR2 SASEGT. Trimming pared 5 bases from V and 7 bases from J, leaving 12 bases between. The CDR3 totals 13 residues.

CDR3 sequence reads: CASSYSKWTKTDTQYF. The CDR3 bases are TGTGCCAGCAGTTACTCGAAGTGGACCAAGACAGATACGCAGTATTTT. The chain has TRBV6-5 and TRBJ2-3; D is undetermined. CDR3 length: 16 residues. Germline V gives CDR1 MNHEY, CDR2 SVGAGI. V was clipped by 0 bases and J by 3 bases, with 13 bases between them.

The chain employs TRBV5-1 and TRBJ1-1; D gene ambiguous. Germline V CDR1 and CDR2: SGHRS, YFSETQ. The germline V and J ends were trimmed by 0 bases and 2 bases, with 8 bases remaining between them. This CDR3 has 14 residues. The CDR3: CASSLGPGNTEAFF. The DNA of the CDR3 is TGCGCCAGCAGCTTGGGTCCGGGTAACACTGAAGCTTTCTTT.

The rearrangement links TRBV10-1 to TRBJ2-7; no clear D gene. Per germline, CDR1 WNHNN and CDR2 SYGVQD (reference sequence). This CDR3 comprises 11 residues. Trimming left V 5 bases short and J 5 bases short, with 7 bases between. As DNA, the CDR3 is TGCGCCAGCAGTCCCCTGAACGAGCAGTACTTC. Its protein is CASSPLNEQYF.

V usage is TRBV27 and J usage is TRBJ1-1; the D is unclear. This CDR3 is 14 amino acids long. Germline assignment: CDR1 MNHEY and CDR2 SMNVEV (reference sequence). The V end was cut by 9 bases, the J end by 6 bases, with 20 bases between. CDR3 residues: CASSHGPGVAEAFF. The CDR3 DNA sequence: TGTGCCAGTAGCCATGGGCCGGGAGTGGCTGAAGCTTTCTTT.

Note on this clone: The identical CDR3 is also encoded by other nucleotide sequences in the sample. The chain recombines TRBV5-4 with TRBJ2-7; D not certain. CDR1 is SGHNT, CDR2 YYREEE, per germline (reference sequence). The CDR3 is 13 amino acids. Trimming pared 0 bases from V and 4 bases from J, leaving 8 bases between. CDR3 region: CASSLEQGYEQYF. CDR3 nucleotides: TGTGCCAGCAGCTTGGAGCAAGGGTACGAGCAGTACTTC.

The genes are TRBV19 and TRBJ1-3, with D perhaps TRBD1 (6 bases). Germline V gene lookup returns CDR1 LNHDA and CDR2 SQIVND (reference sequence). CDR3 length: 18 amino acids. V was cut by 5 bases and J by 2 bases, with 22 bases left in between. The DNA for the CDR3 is TGTGCCAGTAGTCCTTTCGCCGGGACAAAGGGTGCTGGAAACACCATATATTTT. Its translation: CASSPFAGTKGAGNTIYF.